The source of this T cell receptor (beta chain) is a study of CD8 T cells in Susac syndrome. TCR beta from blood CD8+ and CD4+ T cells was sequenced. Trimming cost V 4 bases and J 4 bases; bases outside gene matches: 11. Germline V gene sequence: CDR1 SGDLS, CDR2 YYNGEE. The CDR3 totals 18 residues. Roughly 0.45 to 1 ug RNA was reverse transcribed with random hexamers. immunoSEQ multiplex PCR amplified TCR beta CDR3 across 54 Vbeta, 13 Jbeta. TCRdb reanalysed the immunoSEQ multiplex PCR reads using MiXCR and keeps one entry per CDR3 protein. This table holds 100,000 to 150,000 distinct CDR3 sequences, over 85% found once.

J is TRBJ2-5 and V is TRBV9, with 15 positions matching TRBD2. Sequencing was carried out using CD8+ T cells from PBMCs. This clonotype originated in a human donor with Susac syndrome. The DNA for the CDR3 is TGTGCCAGCAGCCCCGCAGCCGGACTAGCGGGGGGGGGAGAGACCCAGTACTTC. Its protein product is CASSPAAGLAGGGETQYF.